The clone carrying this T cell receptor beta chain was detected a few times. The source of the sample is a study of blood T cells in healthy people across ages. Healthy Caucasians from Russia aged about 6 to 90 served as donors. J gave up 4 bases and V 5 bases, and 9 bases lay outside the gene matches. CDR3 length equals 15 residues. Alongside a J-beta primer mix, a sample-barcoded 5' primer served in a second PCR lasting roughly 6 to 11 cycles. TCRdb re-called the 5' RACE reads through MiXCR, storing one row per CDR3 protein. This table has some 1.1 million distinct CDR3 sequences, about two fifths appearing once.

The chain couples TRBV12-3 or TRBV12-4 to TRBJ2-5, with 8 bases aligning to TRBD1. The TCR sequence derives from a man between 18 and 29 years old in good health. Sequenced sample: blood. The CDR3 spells CASSPYAGGRETQYF. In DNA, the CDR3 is TGTGCCAGCAGTCCCTATGCAGGGGGCCGAGAGACCCAGTACTTC.